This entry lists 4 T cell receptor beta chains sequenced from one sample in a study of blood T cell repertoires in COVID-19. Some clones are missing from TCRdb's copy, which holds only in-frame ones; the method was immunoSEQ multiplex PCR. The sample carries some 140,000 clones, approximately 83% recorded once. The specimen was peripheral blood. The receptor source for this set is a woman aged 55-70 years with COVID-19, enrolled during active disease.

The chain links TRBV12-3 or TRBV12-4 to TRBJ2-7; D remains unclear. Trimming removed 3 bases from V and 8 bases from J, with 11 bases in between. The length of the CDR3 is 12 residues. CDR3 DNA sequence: TGTGCCAGCAGTTTGGTGGGCGAACAGCAGTACTTC. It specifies CASSLVGEQQYF.

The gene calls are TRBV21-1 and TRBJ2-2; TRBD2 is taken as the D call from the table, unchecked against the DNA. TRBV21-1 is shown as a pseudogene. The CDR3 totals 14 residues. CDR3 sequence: CAPKADSPTGELFF. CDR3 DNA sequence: TGTGCCCCTAAGGCGGACTCCCCCACCGGGGAGCTGTTTTTT.

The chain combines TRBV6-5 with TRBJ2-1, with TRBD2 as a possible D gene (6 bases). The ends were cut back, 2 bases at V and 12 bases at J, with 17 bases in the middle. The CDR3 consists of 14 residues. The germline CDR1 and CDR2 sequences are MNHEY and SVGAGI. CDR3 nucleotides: TGTGCCAGCAGTTACGGAGGGACCGAGACAAGGCAGTTCTTC. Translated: CASSYGGTETRQFF.

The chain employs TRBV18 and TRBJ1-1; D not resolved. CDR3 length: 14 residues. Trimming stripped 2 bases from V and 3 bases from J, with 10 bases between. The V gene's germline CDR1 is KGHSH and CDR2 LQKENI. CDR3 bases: TGTGCCAGCTCACCAGGAGTTGGGTACACTGAAGCTTTCTTT. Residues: CASSPGVGYTEAFF.